Listed below are T cell receptor beta chains from one sample, sequenced in a study of blood T cell repertoires in COVID-19. Clones were read by immunoSEQ multiplex PCR, and TCRdb kept only the in-frame ones, dropping some. The sample holds about 300,000 clones; about four fifths are singletons and the top ten take 0.95% to 1.5%. What was sequenced was peripheral blood. The origin of the receptors is a woman in her 50s with acute or convalescent COVID-19. Both conserved end residues are part of each CDR3. The D gene is left open where the match is weak. Some rows mark clone size as missing; the rest say once, few, many or name a class of expanded clone.

d_gene,v_gene,abundance,len,j_gene,CDR3aa,CDR3nt
TRBD1,TRBV7-9,-,14,TRBJ2-7,CASSLDRGFDEQYF,TGTGCCAGCAGCTTGGACAGGGGGTTCGACGAGCAGTACTTC
TRBD2,TRBV20-1,once,11,TRBJ2-7,CSAVIAGEQYF,TGCAGTGCTGTGATAGCGGGCGAGCAGTACTTC
-,TRBV5-1,-,16,TRBJ2-1,CASSLVAGSSYNEQFF,TGCGCCAGCAGCTTGGTGGCGGGTTCCTCCTACAATGAGCAGTTCTTC
-,TRBV5-4,-,12,TRBJ1-6,CASSLDRNTLHF,TGTGCCAGCAGCTTGGATCGTAACACCCTCCACTTT
-,TRBV27,-,14,TRBJ2-7,CASSLFGSVNEQYF,TGTGCCAGCAGTTTGTTTGGTAGCGTCAACGAGCAGTACTTC
-,TRBV25-1,-,14,TRBJ1-1,CASSGTARNTEAFF,TGTGCCAGCAGTGGGACAGCAAGGAACACTGAAGCTTTCTTT
TRBD1,TRBV7-9,-,13,TRBJ1-2,CASSMGQNYGYTF,TGTGCCAGCAGCATGGGACAGAACTATGGCTACACCTTC
TRBD1,TRBV7-2,-,13,TRBJ1-2,CASSSGQGGGYTF,TGTGCCAGCAGCTCGGGACAGGGTGGTGGCTACACCTTC
-,TRBV18,-,15,TRBJ2-6,CASSPVLSGANVLTF,TGTGCCAGCTCACCCGTTCTCTCTGGGGCCAACGTCCTGACTTTC
TRBD2,TRBV29-1,once,14,TRBJ2-1,CSVGLAGGPNEQFF,TGCAGCGTGGGACTAGCGGGAGGGCCGAATGAGCAGTTCTTC
TRBD1,TRBV6-4,once,15,TRBJ2-3,CASSAGTGDTDTQYF,TGTGCCAGCAGTGCCGGGACAGGGGACACAGATACGCAGTATTTT
-,TRBV7-9,-,15,TRBJ1-6,CASSLVPGDNSPLHF,TGTGCCAGCAGCTTAGTCCCAGGGGATAATTCACCCCTCCACTTT
-,TRBV10-3,few,17,TRBJ1-1,CAISESKTAPSFPKAFF,TGTGCCATCAGTGAGTCTAAAACAGCTCCTAGCTTCCCGAAAGCTTTCTTT
-,TRBV7-6,-,16,TRBJ2-3,CASSRSGGLGTDTQYF,TGTGCCAGCAGCCGCAGTGGTGGTTTGGGCACAGATACGCAGTATTTT
-,TRBV18,once,12,TRBJ2-7,CASSLAGYEQYF,TGTGCCAGCTCACTGGCGGGATACGAGCAGTACTTC
-,TRBV7-6,-,15,TRBJ2-2,CASSTTGRGTGELFF,TGTGCCAGCAGCACGACAGGCCGCGGCACCGGGGAGCTGTTTTTT
-,TRBV18,-,15,TRBJ2-1,CASSPRQGSDNEQFF,TGTGCCAGCTCACCACGTCAGGGGTCGGACAATGAGCAGTTCTTC
TRBD1,TRBV7-2,-,16,TRBJ1-2,CASSFRDRLTNYGYTF,TGTGCCAGCAGCTTCCGGGACAGACTCACTAACTATGGCTACACCTTC
TRBD2,TRBV6-2/TRBV6-3,-,17,TRBJ2-4,CASSYGTSGSAKNIQYF,TGTGCCAGCAGTTATGGAACTAGCGGGAGTGCCAAAAACATTCAGTACTTC
-,TRBV30,-,15,TRBJ1-1,CAWSPRDSRNTEAFF,TGTGCCTGGAGTCCTCGCGACAGCCGTAACACTGAAGCTTTCTTT
-,TRBV21-1,once,21,TRBJ2-5,CASSFLSSIWPTSGRGETQYF,TGTGCCAGCAGCTTTCTCTCTTCCATTTGGCCGACTAGCGGGAGAGGAGAGACCCAGTACTTC
TRBD1,TRBV30,-,12,TRBJ1-2,CAWRTGYHGYTF,TGTGCCTGGAGGACAGGGTACCATGGCTACACCTTC
TRBD2,TRBV5-1,many,15,TRBJ2-3,CASSLGAGDTDTQYF,TGCGCCAGCAGCTTGGGGGCGGGGGACACAGATACGCAGTATTTT
TRBD1,TRBV7-2,once,14,TRBJ1-1,CASSATGSATEAFF,TGTGCCAGCAGCGCGACAGGGTCGGCCACTGAAGCTTTCTTT
TRBD1,TRBV15,-,14,TRBJ1-1,CATSRGQGGVEAFF,TGTGCCACCAGCAGAGGCCAGGGGGGAGTTGAAGCTTTCTTT
-,TRBV2,-,13,TRBJ1-1,CASSDFEAPEAFF,TGTGCCAGCAGTGATTTCGAGGCACCTGAAGCTTTCTTT
-,TRBV4-3,-,15,TRBJ2-1,CASSQLSSVNNEQFF,TGCGCCAGCAGCCAACTAAGTTCGGTTAACAATGAGCAGTTCTTC
TRBD1,TRBV5-1,-,12,TRBJ1-1,CASSRQGTEAFF,TGCGCCAGCAGCCGACAGGGCACTGAAGCTTTCTTT
-,TRBV24-1,-,14,TRBJ1-2,CATSDSGELHGYTF,TGTGCCACCAGTGATTCAGGGGAACTTCATGGCTACACCTTC
TRBD1,TRBV5-1,-,15,TRBJ1-2,CASSPLVGGDYGYTF,TGCGCCAGCAGCCCTTTGGTAGGGGGCGACTATGGCTACACCTTC
TRBD1,TRBV7-7,once,15,TRBJ2-2,CASSSGDRGHGELFF,TGTGCCAGCAGCTCAGGCGACAGGGGACACGGGGAGCTGTTTTTT
-,TRBV6-5,-,12,TRBJ2-2,CASNRNTGELFF,TGTGCCAGCAACAGGAACACCGGGGAGCTGTTTTTT
-,TRBV14,-,11,TRBJ1-1,CASSQGSEAFF,TGTGCCAGCAGCCAGGGGAGTGAAGCTTTCTTT
TRBD2,TRBV20-1,-,19,TRBJ2-1,CSASTGLAGGAVSYNEQFF,TGCAGTGCTAGTACGGGACTAGCGGGAGGGGCCGTCTCCTACAATGAGCAGTTCTTC
-,TRBV27,-,16,TRBJ2-3,CASSSQGSSGTDTQYF,TGTGCCAGCAGTTCACAGGGCTCTTCGGGCACAGATACGCAGTATTTT
-,TRBV2,-,14,TRBJ2-3,CASNPSGVGDTQYF,TGTGCCAGCAACCCCTCCGGGGTAGGAGATACGCAGTATTTT
-,TRBV6-1,once,15,TRBJ1-1,CASSEAWGPYTEAFF,TGTGCCAGCAGTGAAGCCTGGGGCCCTTACACTGAAGCTTTCTTT
TRBD2,TRBV7-3,-,15,TRBJ2-1,CASSLRASGIDEQFF,TGTGCCAGCAGCTTAAGGGCTAGCGGGATCGATGAGCAGTTCTTC
TRBD1,TRBV7-9,-,17,TRBJ2-3,CASSLDLRQGGTDTQYF,TGTGCCAGCAGCTTAGACTTACGACAGGGGGGCACAGATACGCAGTATTTT
-,TRBV4-3,-,15,TRBJ1-5,CASSQDSGDGQPQHF,TGCGCCAGCAGCCAAGATTCCGGGGATGGTCAGCCCCAGCATTTT
TRBD1,TRBV28,-,16,TRBJ1-6,CASSIGTDPVYSPLHF,TGTGCCAGCAGTATCGGGACAGATCCTGTCTATTCACCCCTCCACTTT
-,TRBV28,-,15,TRBJ1-5,CASSLMGREDQPQHF,TGTGCCAGCAGTTTAATGGGAAGGGAGGATCAGCCCCAGCATTTT
-,TRBV6-4,-,14,TRBJ2-1,CASSAGFAYNEQFF,TGTGCCAGCAGTGCAGGGTTCGCTTACAATGAGCAGTTCTTC
-,TRBV6-6,once,13,TRBJ2-3,CASRDILTDTQYF,TGTGCCAGCAGAGACATACTCACAGATACGCAGTATTTT
TRBD1,TRBV11-2,-,17,TRBJ2-2,CASSLLQGVGNTGELFF,TGTGCCAGCAGCTTGCTACAGGGGGTAGGGAACACCGGGGAGCTGTTTTTT
TRBD1,TRBV19,once,14,TRBJ1-4,CASSRDRGNEKLFF,TGTGCCAGTAGCAGGGACAGGGGGAATGAAAAACTGTTTTTT
-,TRBV11-2,few,17,TRBJ2-5,CASSLDSGTAAQETQYF,TGTGCCAGCAGCTTAGATAGCGGGACAGCGGCCCAGGAGACCCAGTACTTC
TRBD2,TRBV10-3,-,19,TRBJ2-1,CAISRSSGGPFGGTNEQFF,TGTGCCATCAGTAGATCTAGCGGGGGCCCATTCGGGGGTACGAATGAGCAGTTCTTC
-,TRBV7-2,-,16,TRBJ1-4,CASSLFPPGNNEKLFF,TGTGCCAGCAGCTTATTCCCCCCGGGGAATAATGAAAAACTGTTTTTT
-,TRBV6-5,-,13,TRBJ2-5,CASIPPGQETQYF,TGTGCCAGCATTCCACCGGGCCAAGAGACCCAGTACTTC
TRBD2,TRBV19,-,16,TRBJ2-1,CASSIRAGGLRGEQFF,TGTGCCAGTAGTATACGAGCGGGAGGGTTGAGGGGTGAGCAGTTCTTC
-,TRBV18,-,13,TRBJ1-2,CASSPYRQDGYTF,TGTGCCAGCTCACCATACAGACAGGATGGCTACACCTTC
TRBD2,TRBV2,once,14,TRBJ2-5,CATLSGTKQETQYF,TGTGCCACCCTGAGCGGGACGAAGCAAGAGACCCAGTACTTC
TRBD1,TRBV7-2,few,13,TRBJ1-1,CASSIRQGAEAFF,TGTGCCAGCAGCATAAGACAGGGGGCTGAAGCTTTCTTT
-,TRBV7-2,-,13,TRBJ1-5,CASSYRDFQPQHF,TGTGCCAGCAGCTACAGGGATTTTCAGCCCCAGCATTTT
TRBD1,TRBV11-2,-,19,TRBJ1-1,CASSLALWGQGKMNTEAFF,TGTGCCAGCAGCTTAGCCCTTTGGGGACAGGGGAAAATGAACACTGAAGCTTTCTTT